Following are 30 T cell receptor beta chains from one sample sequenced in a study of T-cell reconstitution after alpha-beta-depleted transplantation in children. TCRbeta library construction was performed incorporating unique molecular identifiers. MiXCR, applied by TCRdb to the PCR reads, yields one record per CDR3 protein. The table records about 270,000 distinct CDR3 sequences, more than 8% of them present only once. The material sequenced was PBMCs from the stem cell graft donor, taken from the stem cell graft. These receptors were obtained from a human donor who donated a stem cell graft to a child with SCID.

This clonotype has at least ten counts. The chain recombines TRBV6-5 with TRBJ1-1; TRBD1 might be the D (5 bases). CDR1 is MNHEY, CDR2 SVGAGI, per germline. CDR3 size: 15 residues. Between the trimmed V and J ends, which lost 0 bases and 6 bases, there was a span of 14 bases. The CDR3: CASSYSSQGGAEAFF. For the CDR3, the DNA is TGTGCCAGCAGTTACTCGAGTCAGGGTGGGGCTGAAGCTTTCTTT.

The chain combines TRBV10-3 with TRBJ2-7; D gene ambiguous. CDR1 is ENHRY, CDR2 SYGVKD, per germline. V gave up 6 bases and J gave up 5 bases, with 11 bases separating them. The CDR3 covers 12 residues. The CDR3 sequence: CAIRDPGHEQYF. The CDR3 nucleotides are TGTGCCATCAGGGACCCTGGCCACGAGCAGTACTTC.

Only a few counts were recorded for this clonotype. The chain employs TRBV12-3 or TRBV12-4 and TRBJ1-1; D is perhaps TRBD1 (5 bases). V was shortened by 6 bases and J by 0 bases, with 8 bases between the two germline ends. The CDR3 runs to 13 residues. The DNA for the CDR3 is TGTGCCAGCAGGGGCAGGGTGAACACTGAAGCTTTCTTT. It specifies CASRGRVNTEAFF.

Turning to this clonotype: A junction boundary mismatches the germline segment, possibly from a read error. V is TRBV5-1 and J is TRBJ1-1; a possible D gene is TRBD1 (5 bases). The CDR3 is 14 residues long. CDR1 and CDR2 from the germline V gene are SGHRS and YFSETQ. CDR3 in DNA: TGCGCCAGCAGGTTGGGGGTTTTAGACACTGAAGCTTTCTTT. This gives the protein CASRLGVLDTEAFF.

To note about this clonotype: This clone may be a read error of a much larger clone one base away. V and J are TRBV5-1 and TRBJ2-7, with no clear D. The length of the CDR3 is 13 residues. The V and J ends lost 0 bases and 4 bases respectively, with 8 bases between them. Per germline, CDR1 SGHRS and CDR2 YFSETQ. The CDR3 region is CASSLGIFYEQYF. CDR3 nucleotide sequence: TGCGCCAGCAGCTTGGGCATATTTTACGAGCAGTACTTC.

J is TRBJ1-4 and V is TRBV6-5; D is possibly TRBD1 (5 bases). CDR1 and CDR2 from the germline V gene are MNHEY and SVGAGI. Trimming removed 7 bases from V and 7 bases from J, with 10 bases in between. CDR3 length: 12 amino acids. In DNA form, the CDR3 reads TGTGCCAGCATTGGGGCGGGTGAAAAACTGTTTTTT. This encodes CASIGAGEKLFF.

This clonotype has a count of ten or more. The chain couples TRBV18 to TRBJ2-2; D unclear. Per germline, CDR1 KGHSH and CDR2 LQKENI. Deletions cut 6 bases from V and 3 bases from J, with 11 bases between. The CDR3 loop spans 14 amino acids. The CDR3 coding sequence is TGTGCCAGCTCCGTTTACCCGGACACCGGGGAGCTGTTTTTT. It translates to CASSVYPDTGELFF.

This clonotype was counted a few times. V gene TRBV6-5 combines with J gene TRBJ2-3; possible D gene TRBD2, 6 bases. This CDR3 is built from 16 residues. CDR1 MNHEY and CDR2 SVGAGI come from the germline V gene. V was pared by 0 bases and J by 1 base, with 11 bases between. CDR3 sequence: CASSYSGTGGTDTQYF. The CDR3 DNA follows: TGTGCCAGCAGTTACTCCGGGACGGGGGGCACAGATACGCAGTATTTT.

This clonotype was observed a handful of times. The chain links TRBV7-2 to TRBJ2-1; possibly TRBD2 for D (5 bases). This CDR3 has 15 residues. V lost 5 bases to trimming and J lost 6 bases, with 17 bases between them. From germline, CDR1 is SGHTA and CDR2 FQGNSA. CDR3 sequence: CASSRGIPLSNEQFF. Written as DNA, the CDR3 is TGTGCCAGCAGCCGAGGGATACCCCTTAGCAATGAGCAGTTCTTC.

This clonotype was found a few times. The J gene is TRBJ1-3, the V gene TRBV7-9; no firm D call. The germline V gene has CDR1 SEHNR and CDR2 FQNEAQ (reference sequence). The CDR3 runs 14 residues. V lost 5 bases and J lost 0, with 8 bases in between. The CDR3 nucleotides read TGTGCCAGCAGCGGCGCCATCTCTGGAAACACCATATATTTT. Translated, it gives CASSGAISGNTIYF. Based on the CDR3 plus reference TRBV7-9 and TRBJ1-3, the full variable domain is DTGVSQNPRHKITKRGQNVTFRCDPISEHNRLYWYRQTLGQGPEFLTYFQNEAQLEKSRLLSDRFSAERPKGSFSTLEIQRTEQGDSAMYLCASSGAISGNTIYFGEGSWLTVV.

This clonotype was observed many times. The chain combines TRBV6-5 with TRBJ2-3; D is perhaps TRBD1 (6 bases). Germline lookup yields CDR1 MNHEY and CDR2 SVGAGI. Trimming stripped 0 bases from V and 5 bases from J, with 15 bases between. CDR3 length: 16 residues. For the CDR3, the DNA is TGTGCCAGCAGTTACTCGGTGGGGGCCATGGGAGATACGCAGTATTTT. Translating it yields CASSYSVGAMGDTQYF.

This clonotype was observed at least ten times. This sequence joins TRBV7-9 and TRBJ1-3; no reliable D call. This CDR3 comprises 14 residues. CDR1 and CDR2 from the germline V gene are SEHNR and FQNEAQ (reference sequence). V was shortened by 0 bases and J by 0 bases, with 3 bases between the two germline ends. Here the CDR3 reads CASSLAISGNTIYF. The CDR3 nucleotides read TGTGCCAGCAGCTTAGCAATCTCTGGAAACACCATATATTTT.

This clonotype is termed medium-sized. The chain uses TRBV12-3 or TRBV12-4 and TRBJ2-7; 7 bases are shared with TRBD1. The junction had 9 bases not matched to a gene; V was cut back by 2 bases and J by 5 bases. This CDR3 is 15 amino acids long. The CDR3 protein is CASSLIGGPSNEQYF. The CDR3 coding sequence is TGTGCCAGCAGTTTAATAGGGGGCCCCTCGAACGAGCAGTACTTC.

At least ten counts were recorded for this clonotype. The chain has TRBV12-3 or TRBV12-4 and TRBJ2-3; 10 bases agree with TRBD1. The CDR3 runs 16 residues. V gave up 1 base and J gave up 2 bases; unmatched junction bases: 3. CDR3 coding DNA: TGTGCCAGCAGTTTAGGGGGACAGGGGTCCACAGATACGCAGTATTTT. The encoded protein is CASSLGGQGSTDTQYF.

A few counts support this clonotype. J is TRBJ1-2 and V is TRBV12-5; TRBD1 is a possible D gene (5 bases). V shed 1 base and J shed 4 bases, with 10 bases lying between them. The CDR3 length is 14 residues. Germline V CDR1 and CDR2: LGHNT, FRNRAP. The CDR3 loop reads CASGLGQSGYGYTF. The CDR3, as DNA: TGTGCTAGTGGTTTGGGACAGTCTGGCTATGGCTACACCTTC.

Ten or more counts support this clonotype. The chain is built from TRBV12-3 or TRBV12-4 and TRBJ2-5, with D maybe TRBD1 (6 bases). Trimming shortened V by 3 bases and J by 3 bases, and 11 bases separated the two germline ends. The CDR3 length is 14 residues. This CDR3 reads CASSFRQAEETQYF. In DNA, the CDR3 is TGTGCCAGCAGTTTCCGACAGGCGGAAGAGACCCAGTACTTC.

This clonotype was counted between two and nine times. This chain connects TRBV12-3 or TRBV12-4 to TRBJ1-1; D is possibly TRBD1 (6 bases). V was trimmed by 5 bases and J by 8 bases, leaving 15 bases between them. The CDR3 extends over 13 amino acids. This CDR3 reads CASSTRTDLEAFF. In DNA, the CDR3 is TGTGCCAGCAGTACACGGACAGACCTCGAAGCTTTCTTT.

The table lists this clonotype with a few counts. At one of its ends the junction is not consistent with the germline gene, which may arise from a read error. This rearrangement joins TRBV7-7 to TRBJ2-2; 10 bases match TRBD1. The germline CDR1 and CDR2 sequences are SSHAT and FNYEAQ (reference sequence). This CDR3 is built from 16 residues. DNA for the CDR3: TGTGCTAGCAGCTTGAGACAGGGGGCGGACACCGGGGAGCTGTTTTTT. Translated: CASSLRQGADTGELFF.

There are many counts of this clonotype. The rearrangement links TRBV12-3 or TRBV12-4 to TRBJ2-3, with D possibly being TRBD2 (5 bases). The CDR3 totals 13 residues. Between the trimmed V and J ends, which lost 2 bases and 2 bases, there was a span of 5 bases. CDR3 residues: CASSLRDTDTQYF. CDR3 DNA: TGTGCCAGCAGTTTACGGGACACAGATACGCAGTATTTT.

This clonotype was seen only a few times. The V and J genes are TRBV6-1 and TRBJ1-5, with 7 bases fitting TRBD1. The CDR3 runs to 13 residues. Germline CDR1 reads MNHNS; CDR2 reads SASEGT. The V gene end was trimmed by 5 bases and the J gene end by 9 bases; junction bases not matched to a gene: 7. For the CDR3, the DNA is TGTGCCAGCAGTCCCTTGACAGGGCTGCCCCAGCATTTT. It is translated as CASSPLTGLPQHF.

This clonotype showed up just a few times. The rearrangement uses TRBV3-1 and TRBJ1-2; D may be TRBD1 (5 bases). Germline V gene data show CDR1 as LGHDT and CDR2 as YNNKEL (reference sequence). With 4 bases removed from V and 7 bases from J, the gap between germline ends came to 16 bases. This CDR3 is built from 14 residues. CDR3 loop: CASSPTVEGPGYTF. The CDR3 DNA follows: TGTGCCAGCAGCCCTACCGTGGAGGGGCCTGGCTACACCTTC.

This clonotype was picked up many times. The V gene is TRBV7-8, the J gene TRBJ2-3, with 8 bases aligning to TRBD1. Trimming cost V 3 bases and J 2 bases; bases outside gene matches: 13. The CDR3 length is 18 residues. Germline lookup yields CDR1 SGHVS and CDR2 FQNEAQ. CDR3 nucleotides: TGTGCCAGCAGCTTGAGGGTTACAGGGGGGATTCCCACAGATACGCAGTATTTT. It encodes CASSLRVTGGIPTDTQYF.

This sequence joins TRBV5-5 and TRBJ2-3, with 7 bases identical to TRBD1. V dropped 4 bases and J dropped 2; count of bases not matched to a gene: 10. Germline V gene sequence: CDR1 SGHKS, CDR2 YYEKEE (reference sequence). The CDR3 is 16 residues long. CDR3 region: CASSPIDRAPTDTQYF. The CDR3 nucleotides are TGTGCCAGCAGCCCTATCGACAGGGCCCCCACAGATACGCAGTATTTT. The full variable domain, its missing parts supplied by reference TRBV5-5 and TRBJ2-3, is DAGVTQSPTHLIKTRGQQVTLRCSPISGHKSVSWYQQVLGQGPQFIFQYYEKEERGRGNFPDRFSARQFPNYSSELNVNALLLGDSALYLCASSPIDRAPTDTQYFGPGTRLTVL.

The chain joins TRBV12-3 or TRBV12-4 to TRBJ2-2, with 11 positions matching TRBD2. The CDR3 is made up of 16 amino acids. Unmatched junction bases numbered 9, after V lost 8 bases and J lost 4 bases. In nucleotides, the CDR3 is TGTGCCAGCGCCTCCCTAGCGGGGGGTCTCACCGGGGAGCTGTTTTTT. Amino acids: CASASLAGGLTGELFF.

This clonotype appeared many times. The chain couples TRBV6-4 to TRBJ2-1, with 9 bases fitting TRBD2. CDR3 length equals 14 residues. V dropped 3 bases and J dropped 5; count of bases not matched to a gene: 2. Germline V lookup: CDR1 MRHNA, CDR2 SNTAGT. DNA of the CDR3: TGTGCCAGCAGTGAGGCGGGGGGGAACAATGAGCAGTTCTTC. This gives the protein CASSEAGGNNEQFF.

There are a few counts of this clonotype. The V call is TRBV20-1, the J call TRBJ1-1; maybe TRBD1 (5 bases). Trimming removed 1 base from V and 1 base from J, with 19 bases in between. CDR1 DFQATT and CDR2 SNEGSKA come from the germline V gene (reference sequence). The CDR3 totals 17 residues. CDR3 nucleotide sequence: TGCAGTGCTAGAGTCGACGGGACCCCATACAGGAACACTGAAGCTTTCTTT. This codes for CSARVDGTPYRNTEAFF.

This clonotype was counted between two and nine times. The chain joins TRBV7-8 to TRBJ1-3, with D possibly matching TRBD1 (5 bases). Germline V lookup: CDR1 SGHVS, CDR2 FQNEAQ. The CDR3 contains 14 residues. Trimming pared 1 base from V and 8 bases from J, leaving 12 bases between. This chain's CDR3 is CASSLDQGRDTIYF. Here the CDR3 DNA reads TGTGCCAGCAGCTTAGATCAGGGTCGGGACACCATATATTTT.

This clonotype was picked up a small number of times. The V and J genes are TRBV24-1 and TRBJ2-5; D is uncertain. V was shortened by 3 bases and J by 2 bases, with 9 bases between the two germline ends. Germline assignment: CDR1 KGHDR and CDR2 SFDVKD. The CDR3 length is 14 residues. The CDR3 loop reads CATSDPRVQETQYF. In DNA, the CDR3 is TGTGCCACCAGTGATCCCCGGGTTCAAGAGACCCAGTACTTC.

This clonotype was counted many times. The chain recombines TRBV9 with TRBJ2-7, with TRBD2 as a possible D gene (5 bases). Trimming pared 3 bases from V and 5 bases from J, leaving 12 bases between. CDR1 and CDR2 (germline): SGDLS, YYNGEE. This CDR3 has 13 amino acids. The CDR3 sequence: CASSGAGDNEQYF. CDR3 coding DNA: TGTGCCAGCAGCGGGGCCGGGGATAACGAGCAGTACTTC.

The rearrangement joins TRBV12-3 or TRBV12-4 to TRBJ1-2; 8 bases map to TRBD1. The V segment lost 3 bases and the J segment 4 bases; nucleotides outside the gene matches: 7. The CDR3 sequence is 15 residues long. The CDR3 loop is CASSLSAGGGYGYTF. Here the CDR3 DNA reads TGTGCCAGCAGTTTGAGCGCAGGGGGCGGCTATGGCTACACCTTC.